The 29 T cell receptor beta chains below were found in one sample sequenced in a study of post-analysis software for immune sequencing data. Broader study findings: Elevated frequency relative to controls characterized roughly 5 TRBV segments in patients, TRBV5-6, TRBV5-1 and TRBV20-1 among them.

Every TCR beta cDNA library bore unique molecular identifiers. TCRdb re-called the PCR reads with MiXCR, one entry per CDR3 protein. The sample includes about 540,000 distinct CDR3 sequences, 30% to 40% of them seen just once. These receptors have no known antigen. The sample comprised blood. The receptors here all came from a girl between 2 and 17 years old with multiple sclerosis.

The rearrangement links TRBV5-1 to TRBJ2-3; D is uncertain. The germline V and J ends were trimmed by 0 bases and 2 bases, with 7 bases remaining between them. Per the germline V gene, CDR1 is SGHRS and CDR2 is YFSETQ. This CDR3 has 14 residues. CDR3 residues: CASSLEQYTDTQYF. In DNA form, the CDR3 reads TGCGCCAGCAGCTTGGAACAGTACACAGATACGCAGTATTTT.

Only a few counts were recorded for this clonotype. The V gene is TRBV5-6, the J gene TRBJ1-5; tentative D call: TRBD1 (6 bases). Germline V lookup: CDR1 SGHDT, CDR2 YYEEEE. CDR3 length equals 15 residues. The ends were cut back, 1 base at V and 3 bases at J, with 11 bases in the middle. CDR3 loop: CASSLWGADNQPQHF. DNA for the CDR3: TGTGCCAGCAGCTTGTGGGGGGCCGACAATCAGCCCCAGCATTTT.

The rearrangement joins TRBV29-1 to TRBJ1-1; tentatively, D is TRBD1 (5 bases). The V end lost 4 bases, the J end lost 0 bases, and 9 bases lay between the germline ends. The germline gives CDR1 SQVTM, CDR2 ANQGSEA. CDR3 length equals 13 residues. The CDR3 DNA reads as TGCAGCGTTGTGACAGAGATGAACACTGAAGCTTTCTTT. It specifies CSVVTEMNTEAFF. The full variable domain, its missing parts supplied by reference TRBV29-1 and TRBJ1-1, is SAVISQKPSRDICQRGTSLTIQCQVDSQVTMMFWYRQQPGQSLTLIATANQGSEATYESGFVIDKFPISRPNLTFSTLTVSNMSPEDSSIYLCSVVTEMNTEAFFGQGTRLTVV.

CDR3 in amino acids: CAIREADYNEQFF. DNA of the CDR3: TGTGCCATCAGGGAGGCAGACTACAATGAGCAGTTCTTC. J is TRBJ2-1 and V is TRBV10-3, with D tentatively TRBD2 (5 bases). This CDR3 has 13 amino acids. Per the germline V gene, CDR1 is ENHRY and CDR2 is SYGVKD. Trimming took off 6 bases at V and 3 bases at J, with 9 bases between the two ends.

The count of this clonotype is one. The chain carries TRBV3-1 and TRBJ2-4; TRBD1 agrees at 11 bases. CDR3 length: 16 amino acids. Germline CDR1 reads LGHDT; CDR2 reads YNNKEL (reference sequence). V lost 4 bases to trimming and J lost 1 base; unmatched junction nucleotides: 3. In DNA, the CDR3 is TGTGCCAGCAGCCCCGGGACAGGGGGGGCCAAAAACATTCAGTACTTC. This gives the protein CASSPGTGGAKNIQYF. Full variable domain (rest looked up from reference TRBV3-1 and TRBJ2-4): DTAVSQTPKYLVTQMGNDKSIKCEQNLGHDTMYWYKQDSKKFLKIMFSYNNKELIINETVPNRFSPKSPDKAHLNLHINSLELGDSAVYFCASSPGTGGAKNIQYFGAGTRLSVL.

The CDR3 nucleotides read TGTGCCAGCAGCTACCTCCGACAGGGGGCCGGGAATGAGCAGTTCTTC. Amino acid sequence: CASSYLRQGAGNEQFF. V is TRBV27 and J is TRBJ2-1; 10 bases fit TRBD1. V lost 6 bases, J lost 7 bases, and 12 bases stayed unmatched. Looked up from germline, CDR1 is MNHEY and CDR2 is SMNVEV (reference sequence). The CDR3 totals 16 residues.

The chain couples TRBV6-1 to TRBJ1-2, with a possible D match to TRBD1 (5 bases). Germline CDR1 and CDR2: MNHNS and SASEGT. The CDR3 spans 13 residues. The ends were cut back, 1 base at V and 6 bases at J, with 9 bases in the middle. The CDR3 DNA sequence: TGTGCCAGCAGTGAAGTCTGGGGCCATGGCTACACCTTC. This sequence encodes CASSEVWGHGYTF.

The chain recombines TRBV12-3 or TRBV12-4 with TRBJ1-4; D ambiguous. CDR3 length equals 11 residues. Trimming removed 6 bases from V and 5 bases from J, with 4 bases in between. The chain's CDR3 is CASRWNEKLFF. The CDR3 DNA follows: TGTGCCAGCAGGTGGAATGAAAAACTGTTTTTT.

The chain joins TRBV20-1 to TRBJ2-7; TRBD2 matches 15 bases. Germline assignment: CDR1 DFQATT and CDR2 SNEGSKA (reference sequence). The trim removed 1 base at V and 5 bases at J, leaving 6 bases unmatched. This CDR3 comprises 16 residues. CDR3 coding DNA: TGCAGTGCTAGAGCGTGGACTAGCGGGGGGGCCCACGAGCAGTACTTC. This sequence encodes CSARAWTSGGAHEQYF.

CDR3 protein: CASSLEGRGVNTEAFF. CDR3 sequence (DNA): TGCGCCAGCAGCTTGGAGGGCCGGGGGGTGAACACTGAAGCTTTCTTT. The chain carries TRBV5-1 and TRBJ1-1; a weak D match, TRBD1 (5 bases). V gave up 0 bases and J gave up 0 bases, with 12 bases separating them. Germline loops: CDR1 SGHRS, CDR2 YFSETQ. CDR3 length equals 16 residues.

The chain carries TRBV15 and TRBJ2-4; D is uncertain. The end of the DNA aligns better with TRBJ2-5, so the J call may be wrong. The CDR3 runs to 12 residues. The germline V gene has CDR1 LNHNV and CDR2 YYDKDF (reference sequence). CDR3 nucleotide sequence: TGTGCCACCAGCAGAGATTGGGAGACCCAGTACTTC. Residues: CATSRDWETQYF.

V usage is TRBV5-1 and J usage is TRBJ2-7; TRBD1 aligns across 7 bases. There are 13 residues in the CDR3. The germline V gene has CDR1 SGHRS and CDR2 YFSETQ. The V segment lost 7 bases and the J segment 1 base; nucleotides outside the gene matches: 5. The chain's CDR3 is CASQLQGSYEQYF. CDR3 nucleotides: TGCGCCAGCCAATTACAGGGGTCCTACGAGCAGTACTTC.

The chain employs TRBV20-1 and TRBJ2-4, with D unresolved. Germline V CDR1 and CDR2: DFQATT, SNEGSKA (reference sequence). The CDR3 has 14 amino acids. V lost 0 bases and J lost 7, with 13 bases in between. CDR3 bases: TGCAGTGCTAGAGATCTCTCGCCCGGGAACATTCAGTACTTC. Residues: CSARDLSPGNIQYF.

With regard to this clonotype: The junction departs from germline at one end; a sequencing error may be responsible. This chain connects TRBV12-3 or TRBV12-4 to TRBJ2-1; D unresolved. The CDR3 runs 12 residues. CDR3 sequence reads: CASSLHGNGQFF. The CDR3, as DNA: TGTGCCAGCAGTTTACATGGAAATGGGCAGTTCTTC.

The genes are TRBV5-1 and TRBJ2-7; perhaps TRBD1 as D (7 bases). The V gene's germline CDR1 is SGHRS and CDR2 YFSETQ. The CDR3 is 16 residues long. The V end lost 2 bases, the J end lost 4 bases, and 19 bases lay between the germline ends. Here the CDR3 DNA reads TGCGCCAGCAGCTTCGTGCCATCAGGGGGGTCATACGAGCAGTACTTC. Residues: CASSFVPSGGSYEQYF.

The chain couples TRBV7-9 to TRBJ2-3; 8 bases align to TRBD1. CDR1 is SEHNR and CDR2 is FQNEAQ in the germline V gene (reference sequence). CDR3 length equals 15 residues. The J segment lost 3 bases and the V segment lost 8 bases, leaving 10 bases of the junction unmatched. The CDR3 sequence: CASLQGALSTDTQYF. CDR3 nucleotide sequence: TGTGCCAGCCTGCAGGGGGCTCTCAGTACAGATACGCAGTATTTT.

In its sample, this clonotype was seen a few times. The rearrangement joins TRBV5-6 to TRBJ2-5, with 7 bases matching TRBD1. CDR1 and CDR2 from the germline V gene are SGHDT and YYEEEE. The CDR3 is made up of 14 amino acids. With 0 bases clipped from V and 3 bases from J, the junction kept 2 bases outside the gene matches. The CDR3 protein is CASSLAGTEETQYF. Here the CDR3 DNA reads TGTGCCAGCAGCTTGGCTGGGACAGAAGAGACCCAGTACTTC. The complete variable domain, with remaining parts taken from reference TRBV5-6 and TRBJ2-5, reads DAGVTQSPTHLIKTRGQQVTLRCSPKSGHDTVSWYQQALGQGPQFIFQYYEEEERQRGNFPDRFSGHQFPNYSSELNVNALLLGDSALYLCASSLAGTEETQYFGPGTRLLVL.

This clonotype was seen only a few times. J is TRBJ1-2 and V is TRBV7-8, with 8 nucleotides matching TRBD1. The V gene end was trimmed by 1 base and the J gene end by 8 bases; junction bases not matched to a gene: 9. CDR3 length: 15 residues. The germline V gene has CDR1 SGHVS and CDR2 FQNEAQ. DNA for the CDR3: TGTGCCAGCAGCTTAGGTCTCGGACAGGGATACGGCTACACCTTC. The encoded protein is CASSLGLGQGYGYTF.

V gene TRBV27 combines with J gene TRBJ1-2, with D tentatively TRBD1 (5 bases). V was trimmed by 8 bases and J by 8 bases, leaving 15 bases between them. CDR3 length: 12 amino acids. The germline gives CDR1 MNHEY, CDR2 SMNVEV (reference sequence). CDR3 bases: TGTGCCAGCTCAAAGAGAGGACACGGCTACACCTTC. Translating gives CASSKRGHGYTF.

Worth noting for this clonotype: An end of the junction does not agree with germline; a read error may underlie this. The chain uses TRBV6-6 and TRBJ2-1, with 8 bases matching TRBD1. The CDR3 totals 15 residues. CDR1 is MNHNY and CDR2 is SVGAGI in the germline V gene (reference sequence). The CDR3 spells CAGSYRDRFYNEQFF. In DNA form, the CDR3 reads TGTGCCGGCAGTTACCGGGACAGGTTTTACAATGAGCAGTTCTTC.

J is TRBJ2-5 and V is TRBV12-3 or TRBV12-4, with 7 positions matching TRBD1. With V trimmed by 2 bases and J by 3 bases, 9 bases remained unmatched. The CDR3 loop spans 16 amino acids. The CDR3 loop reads CASSLSTTGVEETQYF. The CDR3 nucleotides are TGTGCCAGCAGTTTAAGCACAACAGGGGTGGAAGAGACCCAGTACTTC.

The CDR3 here is CSATYVGGDFSYEQYF. For the CDR3, the DNA is TGCAGTGCTACCTATGTAGGGGGCGATTTCTCCTACGAGCAGTACTTC. This chain links TRBV20-1 with TRBJ2-7; 7 bases align to TRBD1. Germline assignment: CDR1 DFQATT and CDR2 SNEGSKA (reference sequence). The CDR3 runs 16 residues. The J segment lost 0 bases and the V segment lost 4 bases, leaving 12 bases of the junction unmatched.

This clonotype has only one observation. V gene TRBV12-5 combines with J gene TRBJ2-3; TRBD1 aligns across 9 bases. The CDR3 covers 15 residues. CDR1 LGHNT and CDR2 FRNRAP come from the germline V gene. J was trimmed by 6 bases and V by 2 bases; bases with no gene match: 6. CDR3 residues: CASGLSRQGGDTQYF. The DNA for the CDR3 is TGTGCTAGTGGTTTGTCCAGACAGGGGGGTGATACGCAGTATTTT.

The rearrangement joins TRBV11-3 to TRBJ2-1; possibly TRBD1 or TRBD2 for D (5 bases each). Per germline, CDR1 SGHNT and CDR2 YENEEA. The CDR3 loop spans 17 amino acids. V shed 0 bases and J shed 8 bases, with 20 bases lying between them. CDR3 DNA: TGTGCCAGCAGCTTAGAAGGTCCTCGGGGACCGCGGGATGAGCAGTTCTTC. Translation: CASSLEGPRGPRDEQFF. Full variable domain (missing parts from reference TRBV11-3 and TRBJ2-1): EAGVVQSPRYKIIEKKQPVAFWCNPISGHNTLYWYLQNLGQGPELLIRYENEEAVDDSQLPKDRFSAERLKGVDSTLKIQPAELGDSAVYLCASSLEGPRGPRDEQFFGPGTRLTVL.

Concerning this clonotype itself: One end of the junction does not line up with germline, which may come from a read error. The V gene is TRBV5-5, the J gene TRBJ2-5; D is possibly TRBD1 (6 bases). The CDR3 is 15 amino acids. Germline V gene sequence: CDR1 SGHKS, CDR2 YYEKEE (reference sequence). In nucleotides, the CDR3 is TGTGCCAGCAGCTTGGGCAGGGGCCCCCAAGACACCCAGTACTTC. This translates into CASSLGRGPQDTQYF.

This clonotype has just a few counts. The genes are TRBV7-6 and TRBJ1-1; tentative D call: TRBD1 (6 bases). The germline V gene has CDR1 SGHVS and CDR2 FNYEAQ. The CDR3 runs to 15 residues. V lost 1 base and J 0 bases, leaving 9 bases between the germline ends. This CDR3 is CASSLEGGMNTEAFF. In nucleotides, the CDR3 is TGTGCCAGCAGCTTAGAGGGGGGCATGAACACTGAAGCTTTCTTT.

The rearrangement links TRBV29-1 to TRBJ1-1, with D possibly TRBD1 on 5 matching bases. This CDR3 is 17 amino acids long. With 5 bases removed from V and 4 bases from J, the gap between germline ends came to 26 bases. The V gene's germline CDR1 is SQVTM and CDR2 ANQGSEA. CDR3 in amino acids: CSVSPGLARVSVTEAFF. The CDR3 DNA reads TGCAGCGTTTCTCCGGGACTTGCAAGGGTGTCGGTCACTGAAGCTTTCTTT. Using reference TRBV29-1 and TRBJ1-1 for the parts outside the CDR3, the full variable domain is SAVISQKPSRDICQRGTSLTIQCQVDSQVTMMFWYRQQPGQSLTLIATANQGSEATYESGFVIDKFPISRPNLTFSTLTVSNMSPEDSSIYLCSVSPGLARVSVTEAFFGQGTRLTVV.

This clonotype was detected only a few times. The chain's CDR3 is CASSLRSQNQPQHF. For the CDR3, the DNA is TGTGCCAGCAGCCTTAGGAGCCAGAATCAGCCCCAGCATTTT. The V call is TRBV7-2, the J call TRBJ1-5, with D unresolved. CDR3 size: 14 residues. Trimming took off 5 bases at V and 4 bases at J, with 12 bases between the two ends. Germline CDR1 reads SGHTA; CDR2 reads FQGNSA.

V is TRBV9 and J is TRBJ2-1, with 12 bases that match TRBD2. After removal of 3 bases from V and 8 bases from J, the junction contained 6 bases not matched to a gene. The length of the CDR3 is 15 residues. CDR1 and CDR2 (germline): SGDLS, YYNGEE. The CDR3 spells CASSALAGGQDEQFF. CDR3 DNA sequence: TGTGCCAGCAGCGCCCTAGCGGGGGGGCAGGATGAGCAGTTCTTC.